The 3 T cell receptor beta chains listed next were all sequenced from one sample in a study of shared clonotypes between healthy human individuals. TCRdb keeps only in-frame clones here, not all; method: immunoSEQ multiplex PCR. The sample has approximately 530,000 clones, 90% to 96% seen once. Sequencing was carried out using naive CD4+ T cells sorted from blood. Subset meaning: CD45RA+ positively selected. The source of these receptors is a woman in her twenties or thirties in good health.

The sample holds one count of this clone. This sequence joins TRBV4-1 and TRBJ1-1; the match to TRBD1 covers 12 bases. J gave up 4 bases and V 4 bases, and 10 bases lay outside the gene matches. CDR1 and CDR2 from the germline V gene are MGHRA and YSYEKL. This CDR3 region has 17 residues. CDR3 region: CASSRPGTGGFSTEAFF. CDR3 sequence (DNA): TGCGCCAGCAGCCGGCCCGGGACAGGGGGCTTTAGCACTGAAGCTTTCTTT.

The V call is TRBV4-2, the J call TRBJ2-6; D gene ambiguous. The CDR3 runs 16 residues. Germline values: CDR1 LGHNA, CDR2 YNFKEQ. V was shortened by 1 base and J by 2 bases, with 9 bases between the two germline ends. The CDR3 sequence: CASSQVWGTGANVLTF. CDR3 nucleotides: TGTGCCAGCAGCCAAGTTTGGGGAACTGGGGCCAACGTCCTGACTTTC.

The chain's CDR3 is CATRGQGASEQYF. Written as DNA, the CDR3 is TGTGCCACCAGGGGGCAGGGGGCTTCCGAGCAGTACTTC. The chain uses TRBV6-5 and TRBJ2-7, with TRBD1 matching over 8 bases. Germline CDR1 and CDR2: MNHEY and SVGAGI. The CDR3 has 13 residues. V shed 10 bases, J shed 6 bases, and the junction held 11 bases outside the gene matches.